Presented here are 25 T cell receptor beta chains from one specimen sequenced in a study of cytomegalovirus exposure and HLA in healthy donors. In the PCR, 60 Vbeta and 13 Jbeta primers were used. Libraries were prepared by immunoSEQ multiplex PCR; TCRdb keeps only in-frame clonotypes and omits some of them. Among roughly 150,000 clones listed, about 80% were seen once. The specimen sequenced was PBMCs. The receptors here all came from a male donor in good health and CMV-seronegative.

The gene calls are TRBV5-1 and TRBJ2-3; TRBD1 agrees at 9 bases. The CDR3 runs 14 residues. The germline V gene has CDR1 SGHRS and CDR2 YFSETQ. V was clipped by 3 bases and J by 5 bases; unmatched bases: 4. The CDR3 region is CASSSGQGVDTQYF. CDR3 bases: TGCGCCAGCAGCTCGGGACAGGGAGTAGATACGCAGTATTTT.

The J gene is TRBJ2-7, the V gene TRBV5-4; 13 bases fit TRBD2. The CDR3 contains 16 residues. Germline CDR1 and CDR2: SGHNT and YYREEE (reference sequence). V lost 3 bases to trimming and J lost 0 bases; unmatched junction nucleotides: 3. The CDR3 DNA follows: TGTGCCAGCAGCTGGGGGACTAGCGGGATCTCCTACGAGCAGTACTTC. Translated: CASSWGTSGISYEQYF.

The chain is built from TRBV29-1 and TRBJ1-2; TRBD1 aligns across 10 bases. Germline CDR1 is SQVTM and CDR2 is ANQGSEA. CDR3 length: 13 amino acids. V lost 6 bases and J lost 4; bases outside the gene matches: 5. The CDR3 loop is CSVDRGRGYGYTF. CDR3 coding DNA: TGCAGCGTCGACAGGGGGCGAGGCTATGGCTACACCTTC.

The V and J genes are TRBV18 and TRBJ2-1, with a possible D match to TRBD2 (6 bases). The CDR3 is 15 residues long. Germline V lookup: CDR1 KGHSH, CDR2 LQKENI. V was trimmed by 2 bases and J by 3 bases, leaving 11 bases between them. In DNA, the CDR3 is TGTGCCAGCTCACCAGTGGCGGGGATCTACAATGAGCAGTTCTTC. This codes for CASSPVAGIYNEQFF.

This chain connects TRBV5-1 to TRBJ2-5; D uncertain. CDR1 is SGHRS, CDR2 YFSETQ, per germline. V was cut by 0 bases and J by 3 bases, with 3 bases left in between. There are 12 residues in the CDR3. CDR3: CASSLAKETQYF. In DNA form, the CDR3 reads TGCGCCAGCAGCTTGGCCAAAGAGACCCAGTACTTC.

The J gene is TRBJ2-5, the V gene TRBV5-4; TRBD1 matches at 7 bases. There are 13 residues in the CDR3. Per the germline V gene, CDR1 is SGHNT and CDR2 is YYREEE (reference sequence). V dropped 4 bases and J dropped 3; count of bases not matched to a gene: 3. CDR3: CASSLGTEETQYF. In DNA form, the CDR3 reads TGTGCCAGCAGCCTCGGGACAGAAGAGACCCAGTACTTC.

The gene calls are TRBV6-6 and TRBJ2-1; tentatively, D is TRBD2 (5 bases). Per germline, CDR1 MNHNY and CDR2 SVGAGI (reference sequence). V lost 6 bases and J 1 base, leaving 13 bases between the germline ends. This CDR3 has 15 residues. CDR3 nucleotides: TGTGCCAGCAGCCTGACTACTCCATCCTACAATGAGCAGTTCTTC. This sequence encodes CASSLTTPSYNEQFF.

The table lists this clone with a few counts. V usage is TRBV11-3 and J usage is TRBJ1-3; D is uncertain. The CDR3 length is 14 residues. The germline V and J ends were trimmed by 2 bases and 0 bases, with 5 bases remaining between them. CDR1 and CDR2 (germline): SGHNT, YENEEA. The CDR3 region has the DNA TGTGCCAGCAGCTTACGGGACTCTGGAAACACCATATATTTT. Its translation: CASSLRDSGNTIYF.

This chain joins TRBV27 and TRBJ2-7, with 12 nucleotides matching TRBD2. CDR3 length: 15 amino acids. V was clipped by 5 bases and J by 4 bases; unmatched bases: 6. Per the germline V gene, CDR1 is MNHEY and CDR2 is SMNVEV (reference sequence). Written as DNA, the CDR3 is TGTGCCAGCAGTAAGACTAGCGGGGGATGGTACGAGCAGTACTTC. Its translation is CASSKTSGGWYEQYF.

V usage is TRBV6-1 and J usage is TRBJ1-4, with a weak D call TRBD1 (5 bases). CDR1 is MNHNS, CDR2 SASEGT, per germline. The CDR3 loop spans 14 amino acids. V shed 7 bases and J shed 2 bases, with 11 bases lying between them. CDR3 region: CASTLRVTNEKLFF. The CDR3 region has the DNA TGTGCCAGCACCCTCAGGGTGACTAATGAAAAACTGTTTTTT.

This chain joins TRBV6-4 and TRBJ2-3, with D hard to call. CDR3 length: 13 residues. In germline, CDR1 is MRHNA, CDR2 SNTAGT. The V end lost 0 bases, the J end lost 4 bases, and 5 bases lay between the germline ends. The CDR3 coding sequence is TGTGCCAGCAGTGACTCGTCCTCAGATACGCAGTATTTT. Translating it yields CASSDSSSDTQYF.

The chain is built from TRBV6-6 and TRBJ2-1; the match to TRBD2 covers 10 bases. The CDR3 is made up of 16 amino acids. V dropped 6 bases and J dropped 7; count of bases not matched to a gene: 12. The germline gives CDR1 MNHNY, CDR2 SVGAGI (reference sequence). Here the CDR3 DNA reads TGTGCCAGCAGCGGATCTAGCGGGAGAAGTGGGAATGAGCAGTTCTTC. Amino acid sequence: CASSGSSGRSGNEQFF.

CDR3 amino acids: CASRVWGSLNTEAFF. The CDR3 DNA reads TGTGCCAGCAGGGTCTGGGGCAGCCTGAACACTGAAGCTTTCTTT. The chain joins TRBV13 to TRBJ1-1, with a tentative D call TRBD1 (5 bases). Germline CDR1 reads PRHDT; CDR2 reads FYEKMQ (reference sequence). With 6 bases removed from V and 0 bases from J, the gap between germline ends came to 14 bases. The CDR3 contains 15 residues.

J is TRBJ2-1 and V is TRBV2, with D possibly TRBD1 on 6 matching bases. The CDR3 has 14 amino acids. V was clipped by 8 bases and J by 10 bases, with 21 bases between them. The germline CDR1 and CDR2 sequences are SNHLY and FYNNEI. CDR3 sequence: CASAPQGLTVEQFF. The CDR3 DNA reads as TGTGCCAGCGCCCCGCAGGGGCTCACCGTGGAGCAGTTCTTC.

CDR3 sequence (DNA): TGTGCCAGCAGCTTTTACAGGGGGACAGACAATGAGCAGTTCTTC. As protein: CASSFYRGTDNEQFF. This chain joins TRBV11-1 and TRBJ2-1, with 8 bases aligning to TRBD1. V lost 3 bases, J lost 5 bases, and 6 bases stayed unmatched. Looked up from germline, CDR1 is SGHAT and CDR2 is FQDESV (reference sequence). The CDR3 loop spans 15 amino acids.

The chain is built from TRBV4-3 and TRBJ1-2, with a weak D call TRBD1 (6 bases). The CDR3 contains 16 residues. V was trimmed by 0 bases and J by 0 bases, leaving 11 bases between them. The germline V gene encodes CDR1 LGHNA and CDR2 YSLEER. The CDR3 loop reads CASSQELGAANYGYTF. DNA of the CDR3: TGCGCCAGCAGCCAAGAATTGGGGGCGGCTAACTATGGCTACACCTTC.

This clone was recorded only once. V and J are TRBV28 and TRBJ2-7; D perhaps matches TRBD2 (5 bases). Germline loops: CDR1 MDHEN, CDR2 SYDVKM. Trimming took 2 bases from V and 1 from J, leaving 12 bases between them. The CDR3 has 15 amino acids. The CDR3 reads CASSLERTSSYEQYF. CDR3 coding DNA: TGTGCCAGCAGTTTAGAAAGGACTTCATCCTACGAGCAGTACTTC.

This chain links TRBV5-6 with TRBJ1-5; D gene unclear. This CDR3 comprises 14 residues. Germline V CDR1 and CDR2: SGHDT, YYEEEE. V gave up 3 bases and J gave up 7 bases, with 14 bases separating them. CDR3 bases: TGTGCCAGCAGCTCCGGAGCGACCCAGCAGCCCCAGCATTTT. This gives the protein CASSSGATQQPQHF.

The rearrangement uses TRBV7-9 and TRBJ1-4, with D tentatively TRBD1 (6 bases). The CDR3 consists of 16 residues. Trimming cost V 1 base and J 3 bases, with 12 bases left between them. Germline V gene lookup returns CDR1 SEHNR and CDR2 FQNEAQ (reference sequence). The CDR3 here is CASSLDGTGPNEKLFF. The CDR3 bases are TGTGCCAGCAGCTTAGATGGAACAGGGCCTAATGAAAAACTGTTTTTT.

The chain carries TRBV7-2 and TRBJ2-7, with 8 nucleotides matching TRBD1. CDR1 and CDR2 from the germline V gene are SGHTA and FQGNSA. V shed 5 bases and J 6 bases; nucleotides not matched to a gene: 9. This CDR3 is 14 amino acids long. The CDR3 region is CASSPLDRVGEQYF. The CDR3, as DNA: TGTGCCAGCAGCCCCCTGGACAGGGTCGGCGAGCAGTACTTC.

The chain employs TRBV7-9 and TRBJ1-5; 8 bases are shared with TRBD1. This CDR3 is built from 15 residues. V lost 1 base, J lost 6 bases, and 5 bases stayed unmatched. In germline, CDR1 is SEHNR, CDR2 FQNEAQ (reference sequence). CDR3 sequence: CASSLGPGGTQPQHF. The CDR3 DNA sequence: TGTGCCAGCAGCTTAGGGCCAGGGGGCACTCAGCCCCAGCATTTT.

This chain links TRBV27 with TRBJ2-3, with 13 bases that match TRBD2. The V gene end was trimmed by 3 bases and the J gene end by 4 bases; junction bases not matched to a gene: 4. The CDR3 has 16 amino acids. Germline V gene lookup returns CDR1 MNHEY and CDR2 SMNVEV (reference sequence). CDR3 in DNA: TGTGCCAGCAGTTTTCAGGGACTAGCGGGACCAGATACGCAGTATTTT. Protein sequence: CASSFQGLAGPDTQYF.

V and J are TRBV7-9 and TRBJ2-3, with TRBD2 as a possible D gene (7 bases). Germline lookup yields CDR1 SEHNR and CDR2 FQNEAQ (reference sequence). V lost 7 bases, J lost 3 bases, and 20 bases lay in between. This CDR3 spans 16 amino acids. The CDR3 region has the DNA TGTGCCAGCACAGAGGGGGGGAGTAGTCGTACAGATACGCAGTATTTT. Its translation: CASTEGGSSRTDTQYF.

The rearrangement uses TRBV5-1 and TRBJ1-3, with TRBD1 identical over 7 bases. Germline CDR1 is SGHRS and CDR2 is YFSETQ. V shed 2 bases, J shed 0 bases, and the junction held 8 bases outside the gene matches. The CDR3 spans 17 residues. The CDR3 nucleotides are TGCGCCAGCAGCTTACTTCCGGGACAGATCTCTGGAAACACCATATATTTT. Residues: CASSLLPGQISGNTIYF.

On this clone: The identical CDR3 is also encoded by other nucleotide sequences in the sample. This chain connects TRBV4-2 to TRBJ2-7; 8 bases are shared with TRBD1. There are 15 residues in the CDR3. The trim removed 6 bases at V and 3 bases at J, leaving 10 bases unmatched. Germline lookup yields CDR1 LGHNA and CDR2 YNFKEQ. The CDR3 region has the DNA TGTGCCAGCAGTCACCTGGGACAGGCAAACTACGAGCAGTACTTC. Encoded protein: CASSHLGQANYEQYF.